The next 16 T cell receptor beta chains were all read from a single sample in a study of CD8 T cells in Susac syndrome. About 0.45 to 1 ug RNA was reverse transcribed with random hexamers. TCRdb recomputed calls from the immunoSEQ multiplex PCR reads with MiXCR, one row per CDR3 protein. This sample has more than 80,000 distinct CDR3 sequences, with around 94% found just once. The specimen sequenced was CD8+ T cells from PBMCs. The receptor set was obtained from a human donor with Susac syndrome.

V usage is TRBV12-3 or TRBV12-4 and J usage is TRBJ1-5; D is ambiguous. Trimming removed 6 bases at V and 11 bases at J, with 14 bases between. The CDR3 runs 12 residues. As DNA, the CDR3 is TGTGCCAGCAGCCAAGACGGCATGGCCCAGCATTTT. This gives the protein CASSQDGMAQHF.

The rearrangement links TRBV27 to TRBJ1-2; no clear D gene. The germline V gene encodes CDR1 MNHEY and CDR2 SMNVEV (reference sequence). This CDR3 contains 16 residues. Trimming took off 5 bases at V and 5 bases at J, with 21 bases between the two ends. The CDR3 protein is CASSPDLTSGRYGYTF. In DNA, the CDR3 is TGTGCCAGCAGTCCCGATCTGACCTCCGGACGGTATGGCTACACCTTC.

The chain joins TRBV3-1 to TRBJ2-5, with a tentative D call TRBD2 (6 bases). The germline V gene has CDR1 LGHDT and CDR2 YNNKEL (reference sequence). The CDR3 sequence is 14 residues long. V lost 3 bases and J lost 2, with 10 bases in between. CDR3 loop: CASSQYGGQETQYF. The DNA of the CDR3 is TGTGCCAGCAGCCAGTACGGGGGTCAAGAGACCCAGTACTTC.

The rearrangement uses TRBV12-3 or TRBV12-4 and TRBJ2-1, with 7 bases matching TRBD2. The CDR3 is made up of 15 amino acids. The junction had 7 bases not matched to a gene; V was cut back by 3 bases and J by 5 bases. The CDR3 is CASSFPSGVHNEQFF. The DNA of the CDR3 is TGTGCCAGCAGTTTTCCCAGCGGGGTTCACAATGAGCAGTTCTTC.

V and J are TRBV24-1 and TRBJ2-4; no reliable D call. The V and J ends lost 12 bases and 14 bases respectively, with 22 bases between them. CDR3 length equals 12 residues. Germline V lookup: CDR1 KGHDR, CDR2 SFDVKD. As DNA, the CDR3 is TGTGCCGTCCGACACCTTTCGTTTATCAAGTACTTC. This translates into CAVRHLSFIKYF.

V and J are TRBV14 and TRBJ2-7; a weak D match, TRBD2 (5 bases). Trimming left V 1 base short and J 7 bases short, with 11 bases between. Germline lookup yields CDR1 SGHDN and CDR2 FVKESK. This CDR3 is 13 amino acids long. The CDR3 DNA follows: TGTGCCAGCAGCCAAGGCGGTGGAGGAGAGCAGTACTTC. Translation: CASSQGGGGEQYF.

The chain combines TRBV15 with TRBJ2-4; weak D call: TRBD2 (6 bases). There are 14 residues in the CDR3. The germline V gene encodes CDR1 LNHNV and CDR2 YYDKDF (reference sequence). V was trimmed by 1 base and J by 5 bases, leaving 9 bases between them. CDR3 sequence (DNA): TGTGCCACCAGCAGAGGGTGGGGGGAAAACATTCAGTACTTC. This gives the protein CATSRGWGENIQYF.

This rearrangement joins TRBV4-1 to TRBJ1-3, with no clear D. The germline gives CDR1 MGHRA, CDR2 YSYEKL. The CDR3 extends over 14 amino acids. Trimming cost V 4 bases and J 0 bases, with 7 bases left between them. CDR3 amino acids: CASSPPSSGNTIYF. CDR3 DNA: TGCGCCAGCAGCCCGCCGAGCTCTGGAAACACCATATATTTT.

CDR3 in DNA: TGTGCCAGCACCCCGGGGTGGAACTATGGCTACACCTTC. As protein: CASTPGWNYGYTF. The gene calls are TRBV27 and TRBJ1-2; no reliable D call. With 7 bases removed from V and 2 bases from J, the gap between germline ends came to 11 bases. Germline CDR1 and CDR2: MNHEY and SMNVEV (reference sequence). The CDR3 has 13 amino acids.

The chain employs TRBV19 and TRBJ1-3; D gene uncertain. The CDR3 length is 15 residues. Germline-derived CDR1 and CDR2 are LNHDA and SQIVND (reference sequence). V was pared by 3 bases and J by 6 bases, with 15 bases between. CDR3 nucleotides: TGTGCCAGTAGTATGGCGCCAGGAGTATTAAACACCATATATTTT. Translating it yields CASSMAPGVLNTIYF.

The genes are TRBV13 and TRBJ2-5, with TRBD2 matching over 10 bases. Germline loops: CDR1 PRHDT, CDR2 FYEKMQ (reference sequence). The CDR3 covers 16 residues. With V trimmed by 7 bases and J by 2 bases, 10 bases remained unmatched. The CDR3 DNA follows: TGTGCCAGCACCGTAAGGACTAGCGGCGAGCAAGAGACCCAGTACTTC. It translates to CASTVRTSGEQETQYF. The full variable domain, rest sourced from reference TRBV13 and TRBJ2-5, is AAGVIQSPRHLIKEKRETATLKCYPIPRHDTVYWYQQGPGQDPQFLISFYEKMQSDKGSIPDRFSAQQFSDYHSELNMSSLELGDSALYFCASTVRTSGEQETQYFGPGTRLLVL.

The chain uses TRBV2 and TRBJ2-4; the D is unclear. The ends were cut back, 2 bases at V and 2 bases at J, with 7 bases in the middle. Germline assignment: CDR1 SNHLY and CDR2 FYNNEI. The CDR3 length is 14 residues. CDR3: CASSEFSSKNIQYF. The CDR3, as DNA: TGTGCCAGCAGTGAATTCTCCTCCAAAAACATTCAGTACTTC.

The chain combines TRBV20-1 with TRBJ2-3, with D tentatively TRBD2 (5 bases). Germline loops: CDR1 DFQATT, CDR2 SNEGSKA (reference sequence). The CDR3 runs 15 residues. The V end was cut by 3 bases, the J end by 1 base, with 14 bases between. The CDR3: CSARDLGARTDTQYF. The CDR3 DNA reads TGCAGTGCTAGGGACCTGGGAGCGCGCACAGATACGCAGTATTTT.

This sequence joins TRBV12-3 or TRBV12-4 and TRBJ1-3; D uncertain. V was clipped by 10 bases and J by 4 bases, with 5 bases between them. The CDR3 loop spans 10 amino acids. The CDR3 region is CATRGNTIYF. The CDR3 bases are TGTGCCACCAGAGGAAACACCATATATTTT.

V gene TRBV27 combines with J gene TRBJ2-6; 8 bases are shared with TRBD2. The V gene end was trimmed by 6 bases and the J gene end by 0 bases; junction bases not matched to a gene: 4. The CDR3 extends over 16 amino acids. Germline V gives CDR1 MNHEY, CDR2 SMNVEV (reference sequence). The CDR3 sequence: CASSPRGGSGANVLTF. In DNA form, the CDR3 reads TGTGCCAGCAGCCCACGGGGGGGCTCTGGGGCCAACGTCCTGACTTTC.

The CDR3 DNA reads TGTGCCAGCAGCCAAGGGCGGGGGAGCTCCTACGAGCAGTACTTC. Translating gives CASSQGRGSSYEQYF. The chain combines TRBV14 with TRBJ2-7, with TRBD2 identical over 7 bases. CDR3 size: 15 residues. The germline gives CDR1 SGHDN, CDR2 FVKESK. V was pared by 1 base and J by 0 bases, with 3 bases of the junction left unmatched.